A selection of T cell receptor beta chains follows, all from one sample in a study of T-cell memory formation after mild COVID-19. TCRdb independently ran MiXCR on the 5' RACE reads; one entry per CDR3 protein. The data hold around 450,000 distinct CDR3 sequences, with 15% to 25% observed a single time. Material for sequencing was PBMCs or a T cell subset sorted from them (not recorded which). Source of these receptors: an adult woman who had mild COVID-19 (a few samples of this study predate the infection). Cell type and time point are not known. The CDR3 runs from the conserved cysteine through the conserved F or W. Fields, in order: V gene, J gene, clone size, CDR3 length, D gene, CDR3 protein, CDR3 DNA. The D gene is left open where the match is weak. Rows may omit the clone size; those that give it use once, few, many or a size class.

TRBV6-2/TRBV6-3	TRBJ2-3	.	14	.	CASSYFDRADTQYF	TGTGCCAGCAGTTACTTCGACCGCGCAGATACGCAGTATTTT
TRBV9	TRBJ2-7	few	15	TRBD1	CASSPGTVSMSEQYF	TGTGCCAGCAGCCCCGGGACAGTGTCTATGAGCGAGCAGTACTTC
TRBV7-8	TRBJ1-1	few	14	TRBD1	CASSLAPTGTEAFF	TGTGCCAGCAGCTTAGCCCCGACAGGGACTGAAGCTTTCTTT
TRBV9	TRBJ1-1	.	17	.	CASSAQAGDGGNTEAFF	TGTGCCAGCAGCGCCCAGGCGGGAGATGGGGGAAACACTGAAGCTTTCTTT
TRBV14	TRBJ1-6	.	13	.	CASSLAGTRILHF	TGTGCCAGCAGCCTTGCCGGGACAAGAATCCTCCACTTT
TRBV10-3	TRBJ1-2	.	13	.	CAISQTDNYGYTF	TGTGCCATCAGTCAGACTGATAACTATGGCTACACCTTC
TRBV11-2	TRBJ1-6	once	16	.	CASSLEGDWTGSPLHF	TGTGCCAGCAGCTTGGAAGGGGATTGGACTGGTTCACCCCTCCACTTT
TRBV5-1	TRBJ2-2	.	16	TRBD2	CASSPSGRGNTGELFF	TGCGCCAGCAGCCCGTCAGGGAGGGGGAACACCGGGGAGCTGTTTTTT
TRBV7-9	TRBJ2-7	few	18	TRBD2	CASSLASEGLAGVNEQYF	TGTGCCAGCAGCTTAGCCTCCGAGGGACTAGCGGGAGTAAACGAGCAGTACTTC
TRBV12-3/TRBV12-4	TRBJ1-1	few	15	.	CASSSRRHMNTEAFF	TGTGCCAGCAGTTCCCGGCGACACATGAACACTGAAGCTTTCTTT
TRBV5-1	TRBJ1-4	many	14	.	CASSRQGTNEKLFF	TGCGCCAGCAGCCGGCAGGGTACTAATGAAAAACTGTTTTTT
TRBV5-1	TRBJ2-2	many	16	TRBD1	CASSLTGTGNTGELFF	TGCGCCAGCAGCCTAACCGGGACAGGCAACACCGGGGAGCTGTTTTTT
TRBV12-3/TRBV12-4	TRBJ2-5	.	16	.	CASSLGGGRTGETQYF	TGTGCCAGCAGTTTGGGTGGGGGAAGGACGGGAGAGACCCAGTACTTC
TRBV12-3/TRBV12-4	TRBJ2-3	.	14	.	CASSPKESTDTQYF	TGTGCCAGCAGTCCGAAGGAGAGCACAGATACGCAGTATTTT
TRBV9	TRBJ2-5	.	15	.	CASSVSPGTGETQYF	TGTGCCAGCAGCGTAAGCCCGGGAACCGGAGAGACCCAGTACTTC
TRBV6-5	TRBJ1-2	.	13	TRBD1	CASKSGQGVGYTF	TGTGCCAGCAAATCCGGACAGGGTGTAGGCTACACCTTC
TRBV3-1	TRBJ1-5	.	15	.	CASSQAQLGNQPQHF	TGTGCCAGCAGCCAGGCACAACTGGGCAATCAGCCCCAGCATTTT
TRBV29-1	TRBJ2-1	.	15	.	CSVMGSGSSYNEQFF	TGCAGCGTGATGGGTTCAGGTAGTTCCTACAATGAGCAGTTCTTC
TRBV12-3/TRBV12-4	TRBJ2-3	.	13	.	CASSRARTDTQYF	TGTGCCAGCAGCCGGGCGCGTACAGATACGCAGTATTTT
TRBV7-9	TRBJ2-3	few	19	TRBD2	CASSWMTSGGNLYTDTQYF	TGTGCCAGCAGCTGGATGACTAGCGGGGGGAACCTATACACAGATACGCAGTATTTT
TRBV5-1	TRBJ2-7	many	15	TRBD1	CASSPGQGASYEQYF	TGCGCCAGCAGCCCGGGACAGGGGGCCTCCTACGAGCAGTACTTC
TRBV20-1	TRBJ1-1	.	14	.	CSAPRAMGNTEAFF	TGCAGTGCTCCCCGGGCGATGGGTAACACTGAAGCTTTCTTT
TRBV5-1	TRBJ1-1	.	16	.	CASSLNGGNMNTEAFF	TGCGCCAGCAGCTTGAATGGGGGGAACATGAACACTGAAGCTTTCTTT
TRBV7-9	TRBJ2-3	few	17	.	CASSSTFGAPKADTQYF	TGTGCCAGCAGCTCGACCTTTGGCGCACCGAAGGCGGATACGCAGTATTTT
TRBV6-5	TRBJ1-3	few	13	.	CASNKGAGNTIYF	TGTGCCAGCAACAAGGGGGCTGGAAACACCATATATTTT
TRBV18	TRBJ2-1	few	17	TRBD2	CASSPSLSSGGLTEQFF	TGTGCCAGCTCTCCTTCCCTCAGTAGCGGGGGCTTAACGGAGCAGTTCTTC
TRBV3-1	TRBJ2-7	.	15	TRBD2	CASSHGTSGGGEQYF	TGTGCCAGCAGCCATGGGACTAGCGGGGGCGGGGAGCAGTACTTC